This passage covers 13 T cell receptor beta chains from one sample sequenced in a study of blood T cell repertoires in COVID-19. Profiling relied on immunoSEQ multiplex PCR, and the TCRdb table lists in-frame clones only, not all of them. The sample lists some 190,000 clones, about four fifths occurring once. Sequencing was performed on peripheral blood. These receptors were collected from a woman between 65 and 79 years old with active or convalescent COVID-19.

The chain joins TRBV6-5 to TRBJ2-7, with TRBD1 identical over 9 bases. V shed 2 bases, J shed 6 bases, and the junction held 8 bases outside the gene matches. Germline lookup yields CDR1 MNHEY and CDR2 SVGAGI. The CDR3 is made up of 15 amino acids. In nucleotides, the CDR3 is TGTGCCAGCAGTTACAGCCGGGACAGGGTCTCCGAGCAGTACTTC. Protein: CASSYSRDRVSEQYF.

V is TRBV11-2 and J is TRBJ2-5, with 9 nucleotides matching TRBD1. J gave up 3 bases and V 8 bases, and 1 base lay outside the gene matches. This CDR3 spans 12 amino acids. Germline assignment: CDR1 SGHAT and CDR2 FQNNGV. The CDR3 DNA is TGTGCCAGCGGGACAGGGAAAGAGACCCAGTACTTC. This translates into CASGTGKETQYF.

The chain has TRBV15 and TRBJ1-1, with no clear D. V dropped 0 bases and J dropped 6 bases, with 8 bases sitting between them. The CDR3 is made up of 13 amino acids. Per the germline V gene, CDR1 is LNHNV and CDR2 is YYDKDF (reference sequence). CDR3 amino acids: CATSRDRWSEAFF. For the CDR3, the DNA is TGTGCCACCAGCAGAGATCGGTGGTCTGAAGCTTTCTTT.

The chain joins TRBV2 to TRBJ1-1, with 10 bases fitting TRBD1. The CDR3 runs to 18 residues. With 7 bases clipped from V and 10 bases from J, the junction kept 24 bases outside the gene matches. The germline gives CDR1 SNHLY, CDR2 FYNNEI. The CDR3 loop reads CASNFWMRGDRGPGGAFF. Here the CDR3 DNA reads TGTGCCAGCAATTTTTGGATGAGGGGAGACAGGGGGCCCGGGGGAGCTTTCTTT.

This clone appeared a few times. The chain couples TRBV11-2 to TRBJ2-7, with 11 bases aligning to TRBD1. Germline CDR1 is SGHAT and CDR2 is FQNNGV. There are 14 residues in the CDR3. V trimming: 5 bases; J trimming: 5 bases; junction bases outside the gene matches: 5. CDR3 DNA: TGTGCCAGCAGCCCCGGACAGGGGGCACACGAGCAGTACTTC. It translates to CASSPGQGAHEQYF.

V and J are TRBV25-1 and TRBJ2-5; 10 bases are shared with TRBD2. Germline CDR1 is MGHDK and CDR2 is SYGVNS. CDR3 size: 15 residues. The J segment lost 2 bases and the V segment lost 4 bases, leaving 4 bases of the junction unmatched. CDR3 sequence: CASSGWTSGQETQYF. CDR3 in DNA: TGTGCCAGCAGTGGATGGACTAGCGGACAAGAGACCCAGTACTTC.

This clone was counted only a few times. The V and J genes are TRBV2 and TRBJ1-1, with 8 positions matching TRBD1. Per germline, CDR1 SNHLY and CDR2 FYNNEI. The V segment lost 4 bases and the J segment 4 bases; nucleotides outside the gene matches: 5. The CDR3 length is 14 residues. As DNA, the CDR3 is TGTGCCAGCAGTGTACAGGGGGGTGTCACTGAAGCTTTCTTT. Its protein is CASSVQGGVTEAFF.

Note on this clone: The sample holds other DNA sequences that translate to the same CDR3. The rearrangement joins TRBV28 to TRBJ1-5; TRBD1 agrees at 8 bases. The CDR3 contains 15 residues. The germline V gene has CDR1 MDHEN and CDR2 SYDVKM. Trimming removed 6 bases from V and 0 bases from J; junction bases left unmatched: 4. Written as DNA, the CDR3 is TGTGCCAGCAGCCCACAGGGGGATAGCAATCAGCCCCAGCATTTT. Protein sequence: CASSPQGDSNQPQHF.

J is TRBJ2-1 and V is TRBV7-3, with D possibly matching TRBD1 (7 bases). The CDR3 sequence is 17 residues long. Germline V lookup: CDR1 SGHTA, CDR2 FQGTGA. Trimming shortened V by 1 base and J by 7 bases, and 20 bases separated the two germline ends. The CDR3 DNA sequence: TGTGCCAGCAGCTTAAGGCAGGGGGGAGGTTCAGGGAATGAGCAGTTCTTC. As protein: CASSLRQGGGSGNEQFF.

The J gene is TRBJ2-2, the V gene TRBV5-4, with TRBD2 matching over 7 bases. The J segment lost 4 bases and the V segment lost 7 bases, leaving 4 bases of the junction unmatched. CDR1 is SGHNT and CDR2 is YYREEE in the germline V gene (reference sequence). This CDR3 spans 13 amino acids. The CDR3 loop is CASGLGSTGELFF. In DNA, the CDR3 is TGTGCCAGCGGACTAGGGTCCACCGGGGAGCTGTTTTTT.

The CDR3 DNA follows: TGTGCCAGCAGTTACCGACAGGGGGCTGAAGCTTTCTTT. This translates into CASSYRQGAEAFF. This sequence joins TRBV12-3 or TRBV12-4 and TRBJ1-1, with 9 bases that match TRBD1. Trimming cost V 4 bases and J 6 bases; bases outside gene matches: 3. CDR3 length equals 13 residues.

This chain connects TRBV5-6 to TRBJ2-7; tentatively, D is TRBD2 (6 bases). CDR1 and CDR2 from the germline V gene are SGHDT and YYEEEE. V was trimmed by 4 bases and J by 6 bases, leaving 23 bases between them. CDR3 size: 16 residues. The CDR3 loop is CASSTSGELHRSEQYF. In DNA form, the CDR3 reads TGTGCCAGCAGCACATCGGGGGAGCTTCATCGATCCGAGCAGTACTTC.

The chain has TRBV28 and TRBJ1-3, with 7 bases aligning to TRBD1. Trimming took 7 bases from V and 0 from J; bases not matched to a gene: 15. Germline V gene lookup returns CDR1 MDHEN and CDR2 SYDVKM. The CDR3 has 18 amino acids. The CDR3 spells CASTSGGFWGGSGNTIYF. For the CDR3, the DNA is TGTGCCAGCACCTCAGGGGGGTTTTGGGGAGGCTCTGGAAACACCATATATTTT.